Listed below are T cell receptor beta chains from one sample, sequenced in a study of CD8 T cells in ankylosing spondylitis. TCRdb ran MiXCR on the 5' RACE reads and lists one entry per CDR3 protein. Here the sample spans about 540,000 distinct CDR3 sequences, roughly 12% being singletons. The sequencing sample was made of blood, either unsorted or a sorted T cell fraction (not recorded which). Source of these receptors: a male donor with ankylosing spondylitis. CDR3s include the opening cysteine and the closing phenylalanine or tryptophan. Fields, in order: J gene, V gene, clone size, D gene, CDR3 protein, CDR3 DNA. A D gene is named only where the DNA matches it firmly. Clone size is not always given. Where it is, it says once, few, many or a class for expanded clones.

TRBJ2-2	TRBV11-2	few	NA	CASSSPGPYTGELFF	TGTGCCAGCAGCTCGCCGGGACCCTACACCGGGGAGCTGTTTTTT
TRBJ2-3	TRBV10-3	few	TRBD1	CAISERGTGISTDTQYF	TGTGCCATCAGTGAACGAGGGACAGGGATTAGCACAGATACGCAGTATTTT
TRBJ2-1	TRBV5-1	few	NA	CASSLASVEQFF	TGCGCCAGCAGCTTGGCTTCAGTGGAGCAGTTCTTC
TRBJ1-6	TRBV7-8	few	NA	CASSLRDPWSSPLHF	TGTGCCAGCAGCTTAAGGGACCCATGGAGTTCACCCCTCCACTTT
TRBJ2-5	TRBV24-1	few	TRBD1	CATSDPSGQGLETQYF	TGTGCCACCAGTGACCCGTCGGGACAGGGATTAGAGACCCAGTACTTC
TRBJ1-4	TRBV20-1	NA	NA	CSASKPLGTNEKLFF	TGCAGTGCTAGTAAGCCTCTTGGGACTAATGAAAAACTGTTTTTT
TRBJ2-1	TRBV11-2	NA	NA	CASSSTLRGISLSSYNEQFF	TGTGCCAGCAGTTCCACCTTAAGGGGAATCTCTCTCAGCTCCTACAATGAGCAGTTCTTC
TRBJ2-5	TRBV29-1	few	TRBD1	CSVEDTGQEETQYF	TGCAGCGTTGAAGATACTGGACAGGAAGAGACCCAGTACTTC
TRBJ2-1	TRBV10-3	few	TRBD2	CAITKGTSGIEQFF	TGTGCCATCACCAAGGGGACTAGCGGGATTGAGCAGTTCTTC
TRBJ1-1	TRBV5-6	NA	NA	CASSLPRQFTEAFF	TGTGCCAGCAGCTTGCCGAGACAGTTCACTGAAGCTTTCTTT
TRBJ2-3	TRBV7-2	many	NA	CASRGGGTDTQYF	TGTGCCAGCAGAGGGGGGGGGACAGATACGCAGTATTTT
TRBJ2-1	TRBV2	few	NA	CASIRGTNYNEQFF	TGTGCCAGCATTAGAGGGACCAACTACAATGAGCAGTTCTTC
TRBJ2-1	TRBV19	few	TRBD1	CASSYGQGDYNEQFF	TGTGCCAGTAGCTACGGACAGGGCGACTACAATGAGCAGTTCTTC
TRBJ1-1	TRBV5-1	NA	NA	CASSLSGGAGTEAFF	TGCGCCAGCAGCTTGTCTGGCGGGGCCGGGACTGAAGCTTTCTTT
TRBJ2-5	TRBV20-1	NA	NA	CSAPPLRETQYF	TGCAGTGCCCCCCCTCTTCGCGAGACCCAGTACTTC
TRBJ2-2	TRBV5-1	few	TRBD1	CASSLAGQAGELFF	TGCGCCAGCAGCTTGGCCGGACAGGCCGGGGAGCTGTTTTTT
TRBJ1-3	TRBV7-8	many	NA	CASSLAPAGLYGNTIYF	TGTGCCAGCAGCTTAGCGCCCGCCGGGTTGTATGGAAACACCATATATTTT
TRBJ1-4	TRBV7-9	NA	TRBD1	CASSLVGSGQGKEKLFF	TGTGCCAGCAGCTTAGTGGGTTCGGGACAGGGAAAGGAAAAACTGTTTTTT
TRBJ1-1	TRBV20-1	NA	NA	CSASSAFF	TGCAGTGCTTCTTCCGCTTTCTTT
TRBJ2-7	TRBV10-2	NA	TRBD2	CASTGLAVSYEQYF	TGCGCCAGCACCGGACTAGCGGTATCCTACGAGCAGTACTTC
TRBJ1-3	TRBV25-1	NA	NA	CASSELYSAGNTIYF	TGTGCCAGCAGTGAATTGTACAGCGCTGGAAACACCATATATTTT
TRBJ1-2	TRBV4-2	few	TRBD1	CASSQDLRQGALYGYTF	TGTGCCAGCAGCCAAGATTTGCGACAGGGGGCCCTCTATGGCTACACCTTC
TRBJ2-1	TRBV5-4	once	TRBD2	CASRPGGVWTSGRSEQFF	TGTGCCAGCAGGCCAGGGGGCGTATGGACTAGCGGGAGGAGCGAGCAGTTCTTC
TRBJ1-1	TRBV24-1	NA	NA	CATSLGGRGEAFF	TGTGCCACCAGTTTGGGGGGAAGGGGTGAAGCTTTCTTT
TRBJ1-5	TRBV6-1	NA	NA	CASSDRGDNQPQHF	TGTGCCAGCAGTGATAGAGGGGACAATCAGCCCCAGCATTTT
TRBJ2-2	TRBV6-4	few	NA	CASSDSTFGVLNTGELFF	TGTGCCAGCAGTGACTCGACGTTTGGAGTCTTGAACACCGGGGAGCTGTTTTTT
TRBJ1-5	TRBV12-3/TRBV12-4	few	TRBD1	CASSLAGTGSTNQPQHF	TGTGCCAGCAGTTTGGCCGGGACAGGGTCGACTAATCAGCCCCAGCATTTT
TRBJ2-1	TRBV4-2	few	NA	CASSSDWTYNEQFF	TGTGCCAGCAGCTCGGATTGGACCTACAATGAGCAGTTCTTC
TRBJ1-1	TRBV11-1	NA	NA	CASSLYLNRADTEAFF	TGTGCCAGCAGCTTATATTTAAACAGGGCGGACACTGAAGCTTTCTTT
TRBJ2-1	TRBV29-1	NA	NA	CSVGGGDNEQFF	TGCAGCGTTGGAGGCGGGGACAATGAGCAGTTCTTC
TRBJ1-2	TRBV25-1	NA	NA	CASSEYSGDGYTF	TGTGCCAGCAGTGAATATTCGGGAGATGGCTACACCTTC
TRBJ2-2	TRBV7-8	many	TRBD2	CASRKTSGSTGELFF	TGTGCCAGCAGGAAGACTAGCGGGAGCACCGGGGAGCTGTTTTTT
TRBJ2-3	TRBV20-1	NA	TRBD2	CCARPLAGVLGYSTQYF	TGCTGTGCTAGACCCCTAGCGGGAGTCCTAGGTTACAGTACGCAGTATTTT
TRBJ2-1	TRBV20-1	NA	TRBD2	CSASWLAGLSYNEQFF	TGCAGTGCTAGCTGGCTAGCGGGCCTATCCTACAATGAGCAGTTCTTC
TRBJ2-2	TRBV6-1	NA	TRBD1	CASRRDRVGGELFF	TGTGCCAGCAGAAGGGACAGGGTCGGCGGGGAGCTGTTTTTT
TRBJ2-2	TRBV6-5	NA	NA	CASSYGTRNTGELFF	TGTGCCAGCAGTTACGGGACCCGTAACACCGGGGAGCTGTTTTTT
TRBJ2-3	TRBV14	few	NA	CASSIHGGGRTDTQYF	TGTGCCAGCAGCATCCACGGTGGCGGACGCACAGATACGCAGTATTTT
TRBJ2-2	TRBV12-3/TRBV12-4	NA	TRBD1	CASRYDRGWSPGELFF	TGTGCCAGCAGATACGACAGGGGTTGGTCCCCCGGGGAGCTGTTTTTT
TRBJ1-1	TRBV20-1	few	NA	CSARAVNTEAFF	TGCAGTGCTAGGGCCGTGAACACTGAAGCTTTCTTT
TRBJ2-3	TRBV29-1	few	NA	CSVEDTDTQYF	TGCAGCGTTGAGGACACAGATACGCAGTATTTT
TRBJ2-1	TRBV5-1	few	NA	CASRDGFYNEQFF	TGCGCCAGCCGTGATGGATTCTACAATGAGCAGTTCTTC
TRBJ1-4	TRBV10-3	NA	NA	CAIRGVGDPNEKLFF	TGTGCCATCAGGGGGGTTGGGGATCCTAATGAAAAACTGTTTTTT